This T cell receptor (beta chain) comes out of a study of early T cells in non-severe SARS-CoV-2 infection. Study background: Sequenced bulk RNA came from whole blood that was unsorted, and chains were unpaired. Broader study findings: The study's VDJdb matching favored anti-spike CD8 responses and missed private and CD4 specificities.

One entry per CDR3 protein, called by TCRdb with MiXCR from the 5' RACE reads. The data hold approximately 71,000 distinct CDR3 sequences, with approximately 14% observed a single time. This clonotype showed up just a few times. The antigen remains undetermined. The V gene's germline CDR1 is SGHTA and CDR2 FQGTGA. V was clipped by 5 bases and J by 5 bases; unmatched bases: 5. This CDR3 spans 14 amino acids. Specimen: whole blood. The rearrangement links TRBV7-3 to TRBJ1-1; 10 bases fit TRBD1. This receptor was obtained from an adult who was a healthcare worker with PCR-confirmed SARS-CoV-2 infection or an uninfected control (not recorded which). The CDR3, as DNA: TGTGCCAGCAGCCCGGGACAGGGGCGTACTGAAGCTTTCTTT. It encodes CASSPGQGRTEAFF.